This TCR beta chain was sequenced in a study of cytomegalovirus exposure and HLA in healthy donors (TCRdb year 2017). Context from the whole study: A later analysis indicated that the 120 or so validation repertoires were generated on the platform also employed for the 700 or so repertoires of the first cohort. The study combined high-throughput TCR immunosequencing, statistical association of individual TCRs with disease status, and machine learning to predict cytomegalovirus infection status. Besides the first cohort of approximately 710 subjects, a separate validation cohort made up of over 95 different subjects was used. The study was designed to test whether signatures of past pathogen exposure could be identified by cataloging public T cell receptors.

About this clone: It lacks a known antigen. No per-base quality is available; no much larger clone lies one base away.

Donors formed part of the validation cohort, which comprised about 130 subjects and was distinct from the first cohort of roughly 600 subjects. What the study reported, not specific to this receptor: In both the original and validation cohorts, the classifier was reported to diagnose cytomegalovirus status with high specificity and sensitivity. All 120 or so repertoires were used to score co-occurrence in the validation cohort in a later analysis, because that analysis had no HLA typing for the cohort. A few of the identified cytomegalovirus-associated TCR beta chains were confirmed in vitro to be specific for cytomegalovirus antigens. While some public TCRs were present in many individuals, most TCR sequences turned up only very rarely across donors. According to the authors, the approach could potentially be generalized to other disease states and immunological phenotypes. The study gave a list of some 150 TCR beta chains associated with cytomegalovirus. In a later analysis, TCRs clustered in the first cohort were found to also tend to co-occur in the approximately 110 validation repertoires, with approximately 95% of cluster scores above 0.

Library construction relied on the immunoSEQ multiplex PCR assay. As for the authors' bioinformatics: A statistical classification framework was developed to diagnose cytomegalovirus status using the catalog of TCR beta chain sequences. Not all clones reach the TCRdb copy of this immuneACCESS table, which keeps in-frame sequences only. Checked studies attribute under half of the gap to unresolved V genes and leave the rest unexplained. V and J calls and clone size are copied from that table; D and trimming were computed from the DNA. Present in this sample are about 220,000 clones, 80% to 95% of which were seen just once. Approximately 1.1% of the sample is in the top ten clones. For CDR1 and CDR2, the germline V gene lists SQVTM and ANQGSEA. The CDR3 has 13 amino acids, counting the end cysteine and phenylalanine. Of all the DNA, just the CDR3 is kept, 39 bases in frame from base 1. Trimming costs V 3 bases and J 6 bases, and their ends lie 15 bases apart.

Recombination joined TRBV29-1 with TRBJ2-7; a weak D assignment points to TRBD1 (6 bases agree). Sequenced: PBMCs. The receptor was isolated from a woman aged 18-29 years in good health and CMV-seronegative. The CDR3 protein: CSVETGGNFEQYF. The DNA sequence follows: TGCAGCGTTGAGACAGGAGGAAACTTCGAGCAGTACTTC.